The clone carrying this T cell receptor beta chain was found once. Its antigen is not known. The data originate from a study of cytomegalovirus exposure and HLA in healthy donors. Regarding the study as a whole: Reports credit the classifier with highly specific, highly sensitive diagnosis of cytomegalovirus status. Most TCR sequences were rare, but some public TCRs occurred in many donors.

The PCR used 60 Vbeta and 13 Jbeta primers. Some clones are missing from TCRdb's copy, which holds only in-frame ones; the method was immunoSEQ multiplex PCR. Counted here are some 130,000 clones, 60% to 80% occurring once; the ten biggest clones make up around 2%. All the people who gave samples were healthy bone marrow donors. Germline V gene data show CDR1 as LGHNT and CDR2 as FRNRAP. The CDR3 spans 19 residues. Deletions cut 3 bases from V and 3 bases from J, with 24 bases between. This chain connects TRBV12-5 to TRBJ1-5; a weak D match, TRBD1 (5 bases). Input material: PBMCs. The receptor comes from a man aged 30 to 39 in good health and CMV-seronegative. As DNA, the CDR3 is TGTGCTAGTGGTTTCTTTTTCATGGAGACAGAGCTATACAATCAGCCCCAGCATTTT. Translating it yields CASGFFFMETELYNQPQHF. Drawing the rest from reference TRBV12-5 and TRBJ1-5, the complete variable domain is DARVTQTPRHKVTEMGQEVTMRCQPILGHNTVFWYRQTMMQGLELLAYFRNRAPLDDSGMPKDRFSAEMPDATLATLKIQPSEPRDSAVYFCASGFFFMETELYNQPQHFGDGTRLSIL.